This is a list of T cell receptor beta chains from one sample in a study of blood T cell repertoires in COVID-19. Sequencing was performed with immunoSEQ multiplex PCR; in TCRdb, only in-frame clones are kept and a portion is missing. The sample includes under 60,000 clones, almost 85% of them seen just once. Sample: peripheral blood. The source is a man aged 55 to 70 with acute or convalescent COVID-19. The CDR3 runs from the conserved cysteine through the conserved F or W. Each record gives: V gene, J gene, CDR3 protein.

TRBV2	TRBJ1-1	CASSPTGASEAFF
TRBV6-5	TRBJ1-5	CASNEGAGSNQPQHF
TRBV4-2	TRBJ1-5	CASSQGLNQPQHF
TRBV7-9	TRBJ2-7	CASSLTEQGRLWSHEQYF
TRBV6-5	TRBJ1-5	CASTGGRNQPQHF
TRBV5-1	TRBJ1-1	CASSLQANTEAFF
TRBV5-1	TRBJ2-2	CASSLRQGGNGELFF
TRBV10-3	TRBJ1-1	CAISAGQGRRGTEAFF
TRBV27	TRBJ2-4	CASKSSGNIQYF
TRBV28	TRBJ1-5	CASSDDRGFDQPQHF
TRBV18	TRBJ1-1	CASSPGTGGNTEAFF
TRBV5-1	TRBJ1-1	CASRRTNTEAFF
TRBV5-6	TRBJ2-7	CASSLKRSTYEQYF
TRBV4-1	TRBJ1-4	CASSSTGATNEKLFF
TRBV7-2	TRBJ2-1	CASSLETIYEQFF
TRBV7-9	TRBJ2-7	CASSLIRTALSYEQYF
TRBV6-5	TRBJ1-2	CASSRQGLDGYTF
TRBV4-2	TRBJ1-1	CASSLFTGGGTEAFF
TRBV24-1	TRBJ2-1	CATSDQGSSYNEQFF
TRBV5-4	TRBJ1-2	CASSLARDRENYGYTF
TRBV12-5	TRBJ2-7	CASGPPSGGLAYEQYF
TRBV30	TRBJ2-1	CAWGEVEQFF
TRBV5-6	TRBJ1-1	CASSLFGMDSEAFF
TRBV27	TRBJ1-5	CASTPPGGRPQHF
TRBV4-1	TRBJ1-4	CASSPRDRVDEKLFF
TRBV19	TRBJ1-1	CASLLTGGSTEAFF
TRBV29-1	TRBJ2-5	CSVGRLGETQYF
TRBV14	TRBJ2-3	CASSQYPGLAADTQYF
TRBV12-5	TRBJ2-1	CASGLVLAGGVEQFF
TRBV2	TRBJ2-1	CASSERPYNEQFF
TRBV6-5	TRBJ1-1	CASSPSRGHSEAFF